This TCR beta chain came from a study of brain T cells in children with intractable seizures. This CDR3 spans 13 amino acids. The V gene's germline CDR1 is SGHDT and CDR2 YYEEEE. With 4 bases removed from V and 4 bases from J, the gap between germline ends came to 12 bases. With regard to this clone: Its antigen remains unidentified.

General study results and limits: Patients' HCMV serostatus was unknown; virus specificity rests on CDR3 similarity alone. Clones missing pre-surgery may reflect undersampling of that blood sample.

As to time point: blood from clinic visit 5 months post-surgery; TSC patient then seizure free. Sequencing was limited to surgery cases with top T cell transcript signatures in brain tissue. Patients received at least one anti-epileptic drug before surgery. TCRdb keeps only in-frame clones here, not all; method: immunoSEQ multiplex PCR. The repertoire includes about 320,000 clones, 85% to 95% of them detected once, and roughly 5.8% sits in the top ten. The chain recombines TRBV5-6 with TRBJ2-7; D not certain. This specimen consisted of peripheral blood, obtained less than 6 months after surgery. The clonotype originates from a boy younger than two with tuberous sclerosis and intractable seizures. CDR3 DNA: TGTGCCAGCAGCCATCTGGCGCTATACGAGCAGTACTTC. It translates to CASSHLALYEQYF. Supplemented by reference TRBV5-6 and TRBJ2-7, the full variable domain reads DAGVTQSPTHLIKTRGQQVTLRCSPKSGHDTVSWYQQALGQGPQFIFQYYEEEERQRGNFPDRFSGHQFPNYSSELNVNALLLGDSALYLCASSHLALYEQYFGPGTRLTVT.